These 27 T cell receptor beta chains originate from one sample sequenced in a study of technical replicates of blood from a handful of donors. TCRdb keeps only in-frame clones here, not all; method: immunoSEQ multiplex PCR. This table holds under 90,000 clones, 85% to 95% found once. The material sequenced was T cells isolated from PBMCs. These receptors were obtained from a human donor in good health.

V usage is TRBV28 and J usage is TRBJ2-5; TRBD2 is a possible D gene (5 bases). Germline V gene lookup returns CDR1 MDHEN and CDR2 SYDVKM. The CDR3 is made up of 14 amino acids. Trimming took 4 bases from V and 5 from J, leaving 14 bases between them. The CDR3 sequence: CASSSVEGWETQYF. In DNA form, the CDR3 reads TGTGCCAGCAGTTCCGTCGAGGGATGGGAGACCCAGTACTTC.

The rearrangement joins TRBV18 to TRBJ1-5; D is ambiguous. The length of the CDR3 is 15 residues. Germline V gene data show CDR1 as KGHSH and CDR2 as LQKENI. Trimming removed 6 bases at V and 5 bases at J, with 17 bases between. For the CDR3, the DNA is TGTGCCAGCTCGTCGGACGCCGGGATGTATCAGCCCCAGCATTTT. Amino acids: CASSSDAGMYQPQHF.

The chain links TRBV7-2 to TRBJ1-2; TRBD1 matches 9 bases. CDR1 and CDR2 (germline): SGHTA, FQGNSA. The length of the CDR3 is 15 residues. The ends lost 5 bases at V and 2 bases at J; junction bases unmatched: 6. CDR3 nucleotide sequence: TGTGCCAGCAGCCCGGGGACAGGGAAAAACTATGGCTACACCTTC. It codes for CASSPGTGKNYGYTF.

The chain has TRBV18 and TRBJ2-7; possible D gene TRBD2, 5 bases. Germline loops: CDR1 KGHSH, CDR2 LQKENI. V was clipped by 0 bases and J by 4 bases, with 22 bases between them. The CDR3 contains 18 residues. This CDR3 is CASSPPISLSEVLYEQYF. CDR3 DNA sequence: TGTGCCAGCTCACCACCCATCAGCCTCTCGGAGGTCTTGTACGAGCAGTACTTC.

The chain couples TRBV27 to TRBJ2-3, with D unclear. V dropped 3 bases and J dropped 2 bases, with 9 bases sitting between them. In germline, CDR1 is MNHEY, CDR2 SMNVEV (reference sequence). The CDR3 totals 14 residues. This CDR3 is CASSLSVTTDTQYF. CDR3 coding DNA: TGTGCCAGCAGTTTGAGCGTGACCACAGATACGCAGTATTTT.

In nucleotides, the CDR3 is TGTGCCAGCACCCCGGCTAGCGGAAAATTTTACGAGCAGTACTTC. Translating gives CASTPASGKFYEQYF. The rearrangement uses TRBV28 and TRBJ2-7; 7 bases line up with TRBD2. CDR3 size: 15 residues. V trimming: 7 bases; J trimming: 4 bases; junction bases outside the gene matches: 13. Germline V CDR1 and CDR2: MDHEN, SYDVKM.

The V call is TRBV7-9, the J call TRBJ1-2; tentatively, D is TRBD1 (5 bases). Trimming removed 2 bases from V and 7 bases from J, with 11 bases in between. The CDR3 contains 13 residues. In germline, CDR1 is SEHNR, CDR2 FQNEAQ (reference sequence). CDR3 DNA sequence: TGTGCCAGCAGCTTAATAGGGGTTTCTGGCTACACCTTC. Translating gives CASSLIGVSGYTF.

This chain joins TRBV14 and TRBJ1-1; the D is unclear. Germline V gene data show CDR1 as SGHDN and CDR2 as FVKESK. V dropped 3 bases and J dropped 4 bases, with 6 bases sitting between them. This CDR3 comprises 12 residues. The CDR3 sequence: CASSHSVTEAFF. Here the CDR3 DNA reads TGTGCCAGCAGCCATTCGGTCACTGAAGCTTTCTTT. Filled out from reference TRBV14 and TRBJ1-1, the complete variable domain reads EAGVTQFPSHSVIEKGQTVTLRCDPISGHDNLYWYRRVMGKEIKFLLHFVKESKQDESGMPNNRFLAERTGGTYSTLKVQPAELEDSGVYFCASSHSVTEAFFGQGTRLTVV.

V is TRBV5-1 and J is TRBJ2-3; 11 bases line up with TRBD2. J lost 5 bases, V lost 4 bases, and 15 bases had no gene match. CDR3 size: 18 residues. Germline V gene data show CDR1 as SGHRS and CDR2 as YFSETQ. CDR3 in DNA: TGCGCCAGCAGCATTACCAATTCCTTAGGACTAGCGGGAGATACGCAGTATTTT. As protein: CASSITNSLGLAGDTQYF.

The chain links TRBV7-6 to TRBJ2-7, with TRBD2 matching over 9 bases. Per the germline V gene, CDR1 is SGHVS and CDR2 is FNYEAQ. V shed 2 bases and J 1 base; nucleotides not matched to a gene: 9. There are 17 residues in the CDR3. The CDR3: CASSLYSGGGASYEQYF. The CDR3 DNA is TGTGCCAGCAGCTTATATTCCGGCGGGGGGGCTTCCTACGAGCAGTACTTC.

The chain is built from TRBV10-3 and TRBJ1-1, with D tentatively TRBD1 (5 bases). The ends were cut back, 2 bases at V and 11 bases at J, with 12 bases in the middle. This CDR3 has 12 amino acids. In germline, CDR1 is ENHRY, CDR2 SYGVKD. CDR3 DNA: TGTGCCATCAGTGAGGTGTCAGGGAAGGCTTTCTTT. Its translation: CAISEVSGKAFF.

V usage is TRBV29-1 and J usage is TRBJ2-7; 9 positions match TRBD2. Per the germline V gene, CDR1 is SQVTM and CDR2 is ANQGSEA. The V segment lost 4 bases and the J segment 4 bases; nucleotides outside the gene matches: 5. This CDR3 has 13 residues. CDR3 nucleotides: TGCAGCGTTGTTAGCGGGAGTACTTACGAGCAGTACTTC. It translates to CSVVSGSTYEQYF.

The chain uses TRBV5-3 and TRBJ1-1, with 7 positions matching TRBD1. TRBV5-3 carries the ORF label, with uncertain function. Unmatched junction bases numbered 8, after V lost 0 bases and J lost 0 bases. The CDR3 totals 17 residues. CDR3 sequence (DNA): TGTGCCAGAAGCTTGGCAATGAAGGGGGCGGTGAACACTGAAGCTTTCTTT. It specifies CARSLAMKGAVNTEAFF.

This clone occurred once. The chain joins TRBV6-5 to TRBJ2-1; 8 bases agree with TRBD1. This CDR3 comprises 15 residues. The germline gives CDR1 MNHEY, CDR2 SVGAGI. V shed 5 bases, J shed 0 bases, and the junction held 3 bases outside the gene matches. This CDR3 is CASSHRGSSYNEQFF. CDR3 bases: TGTGCCAGCAGTCACAGGGGGAGCTCCTACAATGAGCAGTTCTTC.

The CDR3 DNA is TGTGCCAGCAGAGGACAGAACACTGAAGCTTTCTTT. Protein product: CASRGQNTEAFF. The V and J genes are TRBV9 and TRBJ1-1; a possible D gene is TRBD1 (5 bases). Trimming cost V 5 bases and J 1 base, with 6 bases left between them. Germline assignment: CDR1 SGDLS and CDR2 YYNGEE. This CDR3 comprises 12 residues.

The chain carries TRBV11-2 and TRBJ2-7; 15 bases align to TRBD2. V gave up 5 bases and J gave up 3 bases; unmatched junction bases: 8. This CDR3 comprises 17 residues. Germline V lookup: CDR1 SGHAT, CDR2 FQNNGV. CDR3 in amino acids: CASSPWTSGRAHYEQYF. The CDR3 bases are TGTGCCAGCAGCCCCTGGACTAGCGGGAGGGCCCACTACGAGCAGTACTTC. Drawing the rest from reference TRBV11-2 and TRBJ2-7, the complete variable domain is EAGVAQSPRYKIIEKRQSVAFWCNPISGHATLYWYQQILGQGPKLLIQFQNNGVVDDSQLPKDRFSAERLKGVDSTLKIQPAKLEDSAVYLCASSPWTSGRAHYEQYFGPGTRLTVT.

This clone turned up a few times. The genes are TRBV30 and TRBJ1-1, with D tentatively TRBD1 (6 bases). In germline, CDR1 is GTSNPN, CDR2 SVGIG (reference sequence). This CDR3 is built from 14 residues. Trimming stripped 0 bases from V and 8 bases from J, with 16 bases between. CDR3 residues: CAWSVDPYRAEAFF. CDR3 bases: TGTGCCTGGAGTGTAGACCCCTACAGGGCCGAAGCTTTCTTT.

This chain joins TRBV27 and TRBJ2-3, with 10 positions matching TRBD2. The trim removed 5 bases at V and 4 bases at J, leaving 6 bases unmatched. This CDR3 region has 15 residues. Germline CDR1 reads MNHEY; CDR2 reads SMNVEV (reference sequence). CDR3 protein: CASSTEAGGADTQYF. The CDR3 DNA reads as TGTGCCAGCAGTACGGAAGCGGGAGGGGCAGATACGCAGTATTTT.

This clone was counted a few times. The CDR3 DNA sequence: TGCAGCGGGGCTTGGGGGGAGGGCTACGAGCAGTACTTC. It translates to CSGAWGEGYEQYF. This chain links TRBV29-1 with TRBJ2-7, with 7 bases matching TRBD2. Germline V gene sequence: CDR1 SQVTM, CDR2 ANQGSEA. The trim removed 7 bases at V and 3 bases at J, leaving 9 bases unmatched. This CDR3 is built from 13 residues.

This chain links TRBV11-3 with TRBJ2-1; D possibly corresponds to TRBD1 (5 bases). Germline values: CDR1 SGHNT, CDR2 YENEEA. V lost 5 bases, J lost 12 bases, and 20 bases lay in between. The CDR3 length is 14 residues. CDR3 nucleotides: TGTGCCAGCAGCCCAACGGCGCAGGGCGGTACGCAGTTCTTC. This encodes CASSPTAQGGTQFF.

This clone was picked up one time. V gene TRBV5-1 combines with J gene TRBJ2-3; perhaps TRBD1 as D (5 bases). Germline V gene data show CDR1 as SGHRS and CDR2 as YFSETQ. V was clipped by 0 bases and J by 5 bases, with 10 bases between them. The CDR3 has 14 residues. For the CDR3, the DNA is TGCGCCAGCAGCTTGGAGTCGACAGTAGATACGCAGTATTTT. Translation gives CASSLESTVDTQYF.

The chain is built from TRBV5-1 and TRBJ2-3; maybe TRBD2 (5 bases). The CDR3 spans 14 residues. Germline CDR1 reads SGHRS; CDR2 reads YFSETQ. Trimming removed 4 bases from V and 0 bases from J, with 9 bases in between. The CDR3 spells CASSRDPSTDTQYF. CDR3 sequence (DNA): TGCGCCAGCAGCCGGGATCCTAGCACAGATACGCAGTATTTT.

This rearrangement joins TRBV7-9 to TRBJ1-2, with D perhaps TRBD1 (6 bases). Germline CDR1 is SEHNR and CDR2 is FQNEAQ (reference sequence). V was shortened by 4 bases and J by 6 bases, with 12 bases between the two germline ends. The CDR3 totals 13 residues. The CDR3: CASSSIYRDGYTF. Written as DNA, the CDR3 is TGTGCCAGCAGCTCGATATACAGGGATGGCTACACCTTC.

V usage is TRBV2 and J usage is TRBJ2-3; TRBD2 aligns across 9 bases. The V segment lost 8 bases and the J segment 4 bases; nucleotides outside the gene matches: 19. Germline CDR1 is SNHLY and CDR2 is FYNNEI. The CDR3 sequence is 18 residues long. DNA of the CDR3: TGTGCCAGCGGGGGCGGGAGGGCCAGTTATTCCCGCGCAGATACGCAGTATTTT. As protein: CASGGGRASYSRADTQYF.

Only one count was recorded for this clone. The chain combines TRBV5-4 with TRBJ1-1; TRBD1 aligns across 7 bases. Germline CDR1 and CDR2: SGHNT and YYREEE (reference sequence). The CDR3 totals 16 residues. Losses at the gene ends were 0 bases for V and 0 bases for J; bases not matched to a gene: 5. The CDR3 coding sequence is TGTGCCAGCAGCTTGGGAGGGGGCGGCATGAACACTGAAGCTTTCTTT. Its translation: CASSLGGGGMNTEAFF.

CDR3 region: CASSWRIQGPRNTEAFF. The CDR3 DNA is TGTGCCAGCAGCTGGCGCATTCAGGGCCCGAGAAACACTGAAGCTTTCTTT. The chain is built from TRBV5-4 and TRBJ1-1, with D tentatively TRBD1 (5 bases). This CDR3 region has 17 residues. The V gene lost 3 bases and the J gene lost 2 bases, with 20 bases spanning the gap. CDR1 is SGHNT, CDR2 YYREEE, per germline (reference sequence).

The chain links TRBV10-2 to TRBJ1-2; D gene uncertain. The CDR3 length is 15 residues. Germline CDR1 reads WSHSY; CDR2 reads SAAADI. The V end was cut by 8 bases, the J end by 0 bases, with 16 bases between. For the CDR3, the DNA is TGCGCCAGCTTTGAGGATACCGTAGCTAACTATGGCTACACCTTC. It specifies CASFEDTVANYGYTF.